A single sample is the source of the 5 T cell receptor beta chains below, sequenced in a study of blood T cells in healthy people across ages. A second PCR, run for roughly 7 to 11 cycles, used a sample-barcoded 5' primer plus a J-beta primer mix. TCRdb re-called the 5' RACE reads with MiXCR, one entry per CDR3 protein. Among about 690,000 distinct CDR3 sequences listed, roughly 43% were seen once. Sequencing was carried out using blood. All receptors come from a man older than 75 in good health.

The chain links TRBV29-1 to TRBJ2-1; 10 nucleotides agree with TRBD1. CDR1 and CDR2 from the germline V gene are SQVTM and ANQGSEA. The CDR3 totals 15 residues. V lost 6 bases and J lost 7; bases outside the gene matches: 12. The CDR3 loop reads CSVTPPGQGRNEQFF. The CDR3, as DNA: TGCAGCGTGACCCCCCCGGGACAGGGGCGGAATGAGCAGTTCTTC.

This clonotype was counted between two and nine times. CDR3 sequence reads: CSAADGPLKPQHF. The CDR3 nucleotides read TGCAGTGCTGCAGACGGACCTCTCAAGCCCCAGCATTTT. The chain employs TRBV20-1 and TRBJ1-5; D is ambiguous. The CDR3 has 13 amino acids. V was shortened by 5 bases and J by 8 bases, with 16 bases between the two germline ends. The germline V gene encodes CDR1 DFQATT and CDR2 SNEGSKA (reference sequence).

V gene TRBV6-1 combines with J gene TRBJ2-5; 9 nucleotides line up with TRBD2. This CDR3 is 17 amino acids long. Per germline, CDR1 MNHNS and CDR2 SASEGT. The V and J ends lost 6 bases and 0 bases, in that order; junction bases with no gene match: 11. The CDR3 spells CASSRGRGWMHQETQYF. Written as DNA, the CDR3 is TGTGCCAGCAGCCGCGGGAGGGGTTGGATGCACCAAGAGACCCAGTACTTC.

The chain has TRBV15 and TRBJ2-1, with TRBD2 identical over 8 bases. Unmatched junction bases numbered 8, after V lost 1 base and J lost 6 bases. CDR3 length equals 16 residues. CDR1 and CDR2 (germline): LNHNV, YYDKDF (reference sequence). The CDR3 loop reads CATSRAGGGEFNEQFF. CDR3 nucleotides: TGTGCCACCAGCAGAGCCGGGGGGGGGGAGTTCAATGAGCAGTTCTTC.

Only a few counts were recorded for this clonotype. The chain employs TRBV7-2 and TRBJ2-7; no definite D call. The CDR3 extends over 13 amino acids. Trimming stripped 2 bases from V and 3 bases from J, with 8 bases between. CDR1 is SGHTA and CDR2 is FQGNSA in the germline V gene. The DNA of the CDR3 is TGTGCCAGCAGCTTAAAAGTTAGCTACGAGCAGTACTTC. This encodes CASSLKVSYEQYF.